A selection of T cell receptor beta chains follows, all from one sample in a study of T-cell reconstitution after alpha-beta-depleted transplantation in children. Using its own MiXCR run on the PCR reads, TCRdb lists one record per CDR3 protein. The profile covers around 700,000 distinct CDR3 sequences, with around 13% appearing a single time and 0.75% to 0.85% taken by the ten largest. Sample: PBMCs, taken before TCRalphabeta/CD19-depleted stem cell transplant. The receptors were gathered from a girl aged 2 to 10 with congenital amegakaryocytic thrombocytopenia, due to receive a stem cell transplant. The CDR3 runs from the conserved cysteine through the conserved F or W. The D gene is left open where the match is weak. Size is stated for part of the rows, as once, few or many counts, or as a class when the clone is expanded.

CDR3nt	CDR3aa	abundance	v_gene	j_gene	d_gene
TGTGCCAGCAGCCCTCACCATTTCAGATGGGCTACTAATGAAAAACTGTTTTTT	CASSPHHFRWATNEKLFF	-	TRBV11-2	TRBJ1-4	-
TGTGCCACCAGTGGGGGGATGGGACAGCAAGAGACCCAGTACTTC	CATSGGMGQQETQYF	few	TRBV24-1	TRBJ2-5	TRBD1
TGCAGCACGGAACTGGGGCTAGCGGGGTACAATGAGCAGTTCTTC	CSTELGLAGYNEQFF	-	TRBV29-1	TRBJ2-1	TRBD2
TGCAGCGTTGGTGCAGGGGGCTTTGCAGGGCCCGGGGAGCTGTTTTTT	CSVGAGGFAGPGELFF	many	TRBV29-1	TRBJ2-2	TRBD1
TGCAGTGCTAGAGGAGGTCCGGGCAATCAGCCCCAGCATTTT	CSARGGPGNQPQHF	-	TRBV20-1	TRBJ1-5	-
TGCAGTGCTAGAGTGGGACAGGGGTACGAGCAGTACTTC	CSARVGQGYEQYF	many	TRBV20-1	TRBJ2-7	TRBD1
TGCAGTGCTAGCTCCCTAGCGGGAGAAGTCACCGGGGAGCTGTTTTTT	CSASSLAGEVTGELFF	many	TRBV20-1	TRBJ2-2	TRBD2
TGCAGCGTTGGGGCAGGTGGGGAGACCCAGTACTTC	CSVGAGGETQYF	many	TRBV29-1	TRBJ2-5	-
TGTGCCAGCAGCTCCCCTATAGCCGTAACCGGGGAGCTGTTTTTT	CASSSPIAVTGELFF	-	TRBV7-9	TRBJ2-2	-
TGCACCATGGGTTGGAATGAGCAGTTCTTC	CTMGWNEQFF	many	TRBV20-1	TRBJ2-1	-
TGCAGCGTTTATCCTGGAAGTCTTCAGGAGCAGTACTTC	CSVYPGSLQEQYF	many	TRBV29-1	TRBJ2-7	-
TGTGCCAGCCAGCCCACAACCGGGGAGCTGTTTTTT	CASQPTTGELFF	-	TRBV19	TRBJ2-2	-
TGCAGTGCTAGAGATATACAATTTTTCACAGATACGCAGTATTTT	CSARDIQFFTDTQYF	few	TRBV20-1	TRBJ2-3	-
TGTGCCATCAGTGAGACTAGCTCTGGGGCCAACGTCCTGACTTTC	CAISETSSGANVLTF	few	TRBV10-3	TRBJ2-6	-
TGTGCCAGCAGAGAGGGAGGGGGCTCCTACGAGCAGTACTTC	CASREGGGSYEQYF	-	TRBV7-6	TRBJ2-7	-
TGTGCCAGCAGTTCGACTAGCGGGGGGACAGATACGCAGTATTTT	CASSSTSGGTDTQYF	few	TRBV6-5	TRBJ2-3	TRBD2
TGCGCCAGCAGCTTGAGGCAGAGTCCACGGAATACCGGGGAGCTGTTTTTT	CASSLRQSPRNTGELFF	many	TRBV5-1	TRBJ2-2	-
TGTGCCAGCAGCTTAATCCGCCTACCCCGTCAAGGGGATACGCAGTATTTT	CASSLIRLPRQGDTQYF	many	TRBV11-2	TRBJ2-3	-
TGTGCCAGCAGCAGCTTAGCGGGAGGGAGGAGGGAGACCCAGTACTTC	CASSSLAGGRRETQYF	few	TRBV7-6	TRBJ2-5	TRBD2
TGCGCCAGCAGCTCGCAACAGGGTGTTGAAGCTTTCTTT	CASSSQQGVEAFF	many	TRBV5-1	TRBJ1-1	-
TGCAGCGTAAAGTACGGGAGCAGCACAGATACGCAGTATTTT	CSVKYGSSTDTQYF	few	TRBV29-1	TRBJ2-3	-
TGCGCCAGCAGCTTGGTCGAGGGACGGATCGATACGCAGTATTTT	CASSLVEGRIDTQYF	many	TRBV5-1	TRBJ2-3	-
TGCAGCGTTGAACCTCCGCTGGCTAGCTCCTACAATGAGCAGTTCTTC	CSVEPPLASSYNEQFF	many	TRBV29-1	TRBJ2-1	-
TGCAGTGCCCGGACAGGGGTGAACATTCAGTACTTC	CSARTGVNIQYF	-	TRBV20-1	TRBJ2-4	TRBD1
TGTGCCAGCGGGGCCGGCGCAGGTGGCTACACCTTC	CASGAGAGGYTF	many	TRBV28	TRBJ1-2	-
TGTGCCACCAGCAGAGATTTAGGAGGGGATATAGCCAACTATGGCTACACCTTC	CATSRDLGGDIANYGYTF	many	TRBV15	TRBJ1-2	-
TGCGCCAGCAGCTTGGCGACTAGCGGGAGGACGATCTCCTACGAGCAGTACTTC	CASSLATSGRTISYEQYF	many	TRBV5-1	TRBJ2-7	TRBD2
TGCGCCAGCAGCGCAAGCGGTCCCCCACGCACCGGGGAGCTGTTTTTT	CASSASGPPRTGELFF	many	TRBV5-1	TRBJ2-2	-